This T cell receptor (beta chain) was recorded in a study of blood T cells in healthy people across ages. Study results and caveats: Nothing was known about donor CMV status, and this possibly confounded expanded clonotype changes.

Primers used in a second PCR of about 6 to 12 cycles were a sample-barcoded 5' primer and a J-beta primer mix. Each sample yielded at least 3 million CDR3-containing paired-end reads. TCRdb reprocessed the 5' RACE reads via MiXCR and lists one record per CDR3 protein. The data contain approximately 780,000 distinct CDR3 sequences, around 25% of them singletons. In regard to this clonotype: Its antigen is not identified.

The same sample was also used in a study of T cells of mothers and their children. That source adds: For unrelated pairs as for related ones, thymic selection shapes TCR recombination output similarly.

The specimen was blood. This clonotype was obtained from a boy under 18 in good health.

CDR3 loop: CASSPGTGDEQYF. The CDR3 coding sequence is TGCGCCAGCAGTCCCGGGACAGGGGACGAGCAGTACTTC. The chain is built from TRBV10-2 and TRBJ2-7; TRBD1 aligns across 10 bases. V shed 5 bases and J 5 bases; nucleotides not matched to a gene: 3. The CDR3 is 13 amino acids. Germline CDR1 reads WSHSY; CDR2 reads SAAADI.